This T cell receptor (beta chain) derives from a study of T cell responses to AZD1222 COVID-19 vaccine. The wider study: Analysis merged second doses at about 4 or about 12 weeks.

This CDR3 contains 13 residues. Between the trimmed V and J ends, which lost 5 bases and 2 bases, there was a span of 9 bases. The V gene's germline CDR1 is SEHNR and CDR2 FQNEAQ (reference sequence). On this clone: Its antigen is currently unknown.

Whole-study findings and limits: Donors were chiefly white British, with a greater number of females, and clonal diversity was perhaps underestimated. Without day 14 samples, only post-peak T cell repertoires were studied. Reportedly, nearly half of unique spike TCRs recognized epitopes outside B.1.351/B.1.1.7 mutations.

Assay: immunoSEQ multiplex PCR; the TCRdb copy retains only in-frame clones and omits some. The table records 84,000 or so clones, about 90% of them present only once. Sequenced material: peripheral blood, taken on day 0 of AZD1222 vaccination. The chain joins TRBV7-9 to TRBJ1-1; D gene unclear. This sequence was found in an adult in good health. The CDR3 sequence: CASSGGPNTEAFF. CDR3 nucleotides: TGTGCCAGCAGCGGAGGGCCCAACACTGAAGCTTTCTTT.